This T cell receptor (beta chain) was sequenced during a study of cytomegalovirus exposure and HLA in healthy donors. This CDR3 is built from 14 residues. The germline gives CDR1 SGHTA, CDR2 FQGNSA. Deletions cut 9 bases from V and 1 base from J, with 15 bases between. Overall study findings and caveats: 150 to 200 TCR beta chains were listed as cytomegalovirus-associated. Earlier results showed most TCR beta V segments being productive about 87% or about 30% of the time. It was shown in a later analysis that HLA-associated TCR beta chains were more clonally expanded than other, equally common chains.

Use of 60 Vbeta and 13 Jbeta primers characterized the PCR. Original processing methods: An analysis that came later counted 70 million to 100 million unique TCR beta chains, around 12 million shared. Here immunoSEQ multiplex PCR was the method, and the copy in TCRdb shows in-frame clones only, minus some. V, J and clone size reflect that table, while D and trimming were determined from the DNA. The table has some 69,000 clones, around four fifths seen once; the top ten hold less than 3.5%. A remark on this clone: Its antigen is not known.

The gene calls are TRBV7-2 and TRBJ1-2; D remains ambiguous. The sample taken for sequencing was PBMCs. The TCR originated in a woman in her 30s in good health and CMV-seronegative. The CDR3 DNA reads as TGTGCCAGTAGAAGGGAGAGAGTTAACTATGGCTACACCTTC. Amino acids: CASRRERVNYGYTF.